The 4 T cell receptor beta chains in this list originate from one sample, sequenced in a study of control samples from healthy donors and cancer patients. TCRdb keeps only in-frame clones here, not all; method: immunoSEQ multiplex PCR. The sample lists roughly 180,000 clones; approximately 94% were seen once. What was sequenced was blood. The receptors originated from a woman in her late teens or twenties in good health.

Details on this clone: Different DNA sequences within this sample yield the same CDR3. V gene TRBV7-2 combines with J gene TRBJ2-1, with D hard to call. Deletions cut 1 base from V and 6 bases from J, with 7 bases between. The CDR3 length is 13 residues. Germline values: CDR1 SGHTA, CDR2 FQGNSA. The CDR3 reads CASSLVYGNEQFF. The CDR3 coding sequence is TGTGCCAGCAGCTTAGTGTACGGCAATGAGCAGTTCTTC.

This clone has only a few counts. This chain links TRBV12-3 or TRBV12-4 with TRBJ1-5; 7 nucleotides match TRBD1. The CDR3 length is 12 residues. The ends lost 6 bases at V and 11 bases at J; junction bases unmatched: 7. The CDR3 nucleotides read TGTGCCAGCAGGGATGACAGGGAAGCCCAGCATTTT. This encodes CASRDDREAQHF.

The chain couples TRBV9 to TRBJ2-2; the D gene is possibly TRBD1 (5 bases). With 2 bases removed from V and 6 bases from J, the gap between germline ends came to 11 bases. Germline V gene lookup returns CDR1 SGDLS and CDR2 YYNGEE. CDR3 length: 14 residues. CDR3 sequence: CASSVQGGAGELFF. Here the CDR3 DNA reads TGTGCCAGCAGCGTTCAGGGTGGCGCCGGGGAGCTGTTTTTT.

This CDR3 reads CASSLQGNTQYF. CDR3 bases: TGTGCCAGCAGCTTACAGGGGAATACGCAGTATTTT. The chain links TRBV7-9 to TRBJ2-3, with D maybe TRBD1 (6 bases). Trimming stripped 2 bases from V and 7 bases from J, with 7 bases between. The germline CDR1 and CDR2 sequences are SEHNR and FQNEAQ (reference sequence). The CDR3 length is 12 residues.